Below are 11 T cell receptor beta chains sequenced from a single sample in a study of CD8 T cells in ankylosing spondylitis (TCRdb year 2017). The method was 5' RACE. Sequencing instrument: Illumina HiSeq 2500. Using fastp at Q25 and MiXCR, TCRdb reprocessed the public reads and kept productive beta chains. Each CDR3 protein appears once, grouped with its most common genes and DNA. This sample comprises 150,000 to 200,000 distinct CDR3 sequences, 10% to 15% of them detected only once. The ten largest make up 11% of the sample. Material: blood, either unsorted or a sorted T cell fraction (not recorded which). The receptors come from a female donor with ankylosing spondylitis or in good health (not recorded which).

This clonotype was seen a handful of times. This rearrangement joins TRBV7-2 to TRBJ1-1; maybe TRBD1 (6 bases). Germline assignment: CDR1 SGHTA and CDR2 FQGNSA. V lost 1 base, J lost 5 bases, and 14 bases lay in between. The CDR3 spans 15 residues. CDR3 sequence (DNA): TGTGCCAGCAGCTTAGTCGACGGGGGCAGGACTGAAGCTTTCTTT. Its translation is CASSLVDGGRTEAFF.

This clonotype was seen ten or more times. This sequence joins TRBV7-9 and TRBJ1-4; no clear D gene. The germline V and J ends were trimmed by 0 bases and 3 bases, with 8 bases remaining between them. The V gene's germline CDR1 is SEHNR and CDR2 FQNEAQ (reference sequence). The CDR3 is made up of 15 amino acids. The CDR3 region has the DNA TGTGCCAGCAGCTTAGCGGCCAACCCTAATGAAAAACTGTTTTTT. Translated, it gives CASSLAANPNEKLFF.

This clonotype was picked up one time. This sequence may be a read error, since a much larger clone differs from it by one base. The chain is built from TRBV6-2 or TRBV6-3 and TRBJ2-5, with D uncertain. V was cut by 0 bases and J by 5 bases, with 13 bases left in between. The length of the CDR3 is 15 residues. The germline CDR1 and CDR2 sequences are MNHEY and SVGEGT. CDR3 coding DNA: TGTGCCAGCAGTTACTCTCCCCTGTTGGTGGAGACCCAGTACTTC. Its protein product is CASSYSPLLVETQYF.

This clonotype was found many times. This chain joins TRBV10-3 and TRBJ2-5; unclear D gene. Germline V gives CDR1 ENHRY, CDR2 SYGVKD. Trimming pared 0 bases from V and 6 bases from J, leaving 2 bases between. CDR3 size: 11 residues. CDR3: CAISESKTQYF. The CDR3 coding sequence is TGTGCCATCAGTGAGTCTAAGACCCAGTACTTC.

This chain joins TRBV5-6 and TRBJ2-1; the D is unclear. CDR3 length: 15 amino acids. Germline loops: CDR1 SGHDT, CDR2 YYEEEE. Trimming cost V 2 bases and J 0 bases, with 9 bases left between them. CDR3: CASSFISSSYNEQFF. The DNA of the CDR3 is TGTGCCAGCAGCTTCATTTCAAGCTCCTACAATGAGCAGTTCTTC. The full variable domain, rest sourced from reference TRBV5-6 and TRBJ2-1, is DAGVTQSPTHLIKTRGQQVTLRCSPKSGHDTVSWYQQALGQGPQFIFQYYEEEERQRGNFPDRFSGHQFPNYSSELNVNALLLGDSALYLCASSFISSSYNEQFFGPGTRLTVL.

The sample holds many counts of this clonotype. The CDR3 bases are TGTGCCACCATGGCTTTGGAGGAGGGGATCGCCTACAATGAGCAGTTCTTC. Its protein is CATMALEEGIAYNEQFF. This chain links TRBV15 with TRBJ2-1; D is perhaps TRBD2 (6 bases). The CDR3 is made up of 17 amino acids. The V gene's germline CDR1 is LNHNV and CDR2 YYDKDF (reference sequence). Trimming stripped 7 bases from V and 2 bases from J, with 21 bases between.

This clonotype was seen more than once but under ten times. The chain links TRBV4-2 to TRBJ2-3; D ambiguous. V was trimmed by 4 bases and J by 3 bases, leaving 11 bases between them. The germline gives CDR1 LGHNA, CDR2 YNFKEQ. CDR3 length: 14 residues. The CDR3 spells CASSPGRETDTQYF. The CDR3 region has the DNA TGTGCCAGCAGCCCGGGCCGCGAGACAGATACGCAGTATTTT.

Comments on this clonotype: Given a much more abundant clone one base away, this may be a read error. The CDR3: CARSVLGLSYNEQFF. In DNA, the CDR3 is TGTGCCCGGAGTGTACTAGGCCTTTCCTACAATGAGCAGTTCTTC. This sequence joins TRBV30 and TRBJ2-1, with D possibly TRBD2 on 5 matching bases. Germline CDR1 is GTSNPN and CDR2 is SVGIG (reference sequence). This CDR3 contains 15 residues.

A few counts support this clonotype. The rearrangement uses TRBV12-3 or TRBV12-4 and TRBJ2-5; tentative D call: TRBD2 (5 bases). V lost 4 bases and J lost 5, with 14 bases in between. This CDR3 has 14 amino acids. CDR3 region: CASSSGPERETQYF. The CDR3 nucleotides read TGTGCCAGCAGTTCAGGTCCGGAGCGGGAGACCCAGTACTTC.

The J gene is TRBJ2-7, the V gene TRBV18, with a weak D call TRBD2 (6 bases). Germline assignment: CDR1 KGHSH and CDR2 LQKENI. Trimming took 2 bases from V and 4 from J, leaving 18 bases between them. The CDR3 has 16 residues. CDR3 residues: CASSPMLGTPPYEQYF. CDR3 DNA: TGTGCCAGCTCACCAATGCTAGGGACTCCACCATACGAGCAGTACTTC.

There are many counts of this clonotype. This chain connects TRBV12-3 or TRBV12-4 to TRBJ1-1; D is undetermined. This CDR3 comprises 14 residues. Trimming pared 3 bases from V and 1 base from J, leaving 9 bases between. The DNA of the CDR3 is TGTGCCAGCAGTTTCGCGGATAGGAACACTGAAGCTTTCTTT. Its protein product is CASSFADRNTEAFF.